This record looks at one T cell receptor beta chain sequence and its context. The source of the sample is a study of blood T cell repertoires in COVID-19. Study-wide background: Researchers got acute and convalescent COVID-19 samples from the United States, Italy and Spain.

As handled by the study authors: Quantification of nucleated cells was approximated via reference gene primer amplification. Data came from immunoSEQ multiplex PCR; TCRdb stores just in-frame clones and leaves some out. D and trimming come from the DNA, and the V and J calls and clone size come from that table. The profile shows approximately 50,000 clones, approximately 85% of them singletons. Unmatched junction bases numbered 6, after V lost 8 bases and J lost 4 bases. CDR3 length equals 13 residues. Germline V gene lookup returns CDR1 MDHEN and CDR2 SYDVKM. The TCR comes from a man in his 60s with acute or convalescent COVID-19. Sequencing used peripheral blood. This rearrangement joins TRBV28 to TRBJ1-1; TRBD1 matches at 8 bases. CDR3 coding DNA: TGTGCCAGCCGCCCTACAGGGGGCACTGAAGCTTTCTTT. Translated, it gives CASRPTGGTEAFF.